These 14 T cell receptor beta chains share one sample of origin, sequenced in a study of identical twins. One entry per CDR3 protein results from TCRdb running MiXCR on the 5' RACE reads. The sample yields approximately 140,000 distinct CDR3 sequences, roughly 3.5% seen once. The sample taken for sequencing was memory T cells sorted from blood. Receptors were obtained from a man between 18 and 35 years old in good health.

This clonotype was detected many times. The chain has TRBV11-1 and TRBJ2-1; D is possibly TRBD1 (6 bases). This CDR3 is 18 amino acids long. The V and J ends lost 3 bases and 0 bases respectively, with 18 bases between them. In germline, CDR1 is SGHAT, CDR2 FQDESV (reference sequence). This chain's CDR3 is CASSFQGQVYSSYNEQFF. The CDR3 DNA follows: TGTGCCAGCAGCTTTCAGGGGCAGGTGTATTCCTCCTACAATGAGCAGTTCTTC.

There are a few counts of this clonotype. The chain couples TRBV7-2 to TRBJ2-7; D is uncertain. CDR3 length: 12 residues. Germline CDR1 is SGHTA and CDR2 is FQGNSA. V lost 2 bases and J lost 6, with 8 bases in between. The CDR3 is CASSLFGPEQYF. The CDR3 nucleotides are TGTGCCAGCAGCTTATTCGGACCCGAGCAGTACTTC.

This clonotype was counted at least ten times. J is TRBJ2-3 and V is TRBV3-1; TRBD2 matches at 8 bases. Germline trimming cut 4 bases from V and 5 bases from J; bases unmatched to any gene: 5. Germline V gene sequence: CDR1 LGHDT, CDR2 YNNKEL (reference sequence). The CDR3 is made up of 14 amino acids. The CDR3 loop reads CASSLRLAKDTQYF. DNA of the CDR3: TGTGCCAGCAGCCTGCGACTAGCGAAAGATACGCAGTATTTT.

Ten or more counts support this clonotype. This chain uses TRBV5-5 with TRBJ1-4, with D perhaps TRBD1 (6 bases). V lost 0 bases and J lost 7, with 10 bases in between. CDR1 and CDR2 from the germline V gene are SGHKS and YYEKEE (reference sequence). CDR3 length: 14 amino acids. CDR3 sequence reads: CASSLVQGSEKLFF. The CDR3 nucleotides read TGTGCCAGCAGCTTGGTTCAGGGGAGTGAAAAACTGTTTTTT.

This clonotype was detected many times. V and J are TRBV5-1 and TRBJ2-1, with D tentatively TRBD1 (6 bases). V lost 5 bases and J 11 bases, leaving 20 bases between the germline ends. CDR1 and CDR2 from the germline V gene are SGHRS and YFSETQ. The CDR3 has 14 amino acids. This CDR3 reads CASRSSGAQFKQFF. DNA for the CDR3: TGCGCCAGCAGGTCGTCAGGGGCCCAGTTTAAGCAGTTCTTC.

This clonotype was recorded at least ten times. The chain carries TRBV11-2 and TRBJ2-6, with TRBD2 matching over 8 bases. The J segment lost 2 bases and the V segment lost 5 bases, leaving 5 bases of the junction unmatched. This CDR3 region has 16 residues. Looked up from germline, CDR1 is SGHAT and CDR2 is FQNNGV. The CDR3 is CASSTELAAGANVLTF. The CDR3 region has the DNA TGTGCCAGCAGCACCGAACTAGCGGCTGGGGCCAACGTCCTGACTTTC. The full variable domain, rest sourced from reference TRBV11-2 and TRBJ2-6, is EAGVAQSPRYKIIEKRQSVAFWCNPISGHATLYWYQQILGQGPKLLIQFQNNGVVDDSQLPKDRFSAERLKGVDSTLKIQPAKLEDSAVYLCASSTELAAGANVLTFGAGSRLTVL.

This clonotype has ten or more counts. The chain couples TRBV5-1 to TRBJ1-1; weak D call: TRBD1 (6 bases). V was shortened by 2 bases and J by 1 base, with 12 bases between the two germline ends. CDR1 and CDR2 from the germline V gene are SGHRS and YFSETQ. The CDR3 consists of 15 residues. Written as DNA, the CDR3 is TGCGCCAGCAGCTTAACGCAGGGGAGGAACACTGAAGCTTTCTTT. Protein product: CASSLTQGRNTEAFF.

V and J are TRBV7-9 and TRBJ2-1; weak D call: TRBD1 (5 bases). V lost 1 base to trimming and J lost 6 bases, with 13 bases between them. The CDR3 runs to 15 residues. The germline V gene has CDR1 SEHNR and CDR2 FQNEAQ (reference sequence). CDR3 nucleotide sequence: TGTGCCAGCAGCTTAGAAGCCAGGGTAGGCAATGAGCAGTTCTTC. It translates to CASSLEARVGNEQFF.

This clonotype appeared many times. The chain combines TRBV11-2 with TRBJ2-3, with 8 bases aligning to TRBD1. The V segment lost 5 bases and the J segment 2 bases; nucleotides outside the gene matches: 15. The CDR3 loop spans 18 amino acids. Germline-derived CDR1 and CDR2 are SGHAT and FQNNGV. The CDR3 region has the DNA TGTGCCAGCAGCGCTGGACAGGGTTTCAGCGGACTCACAGATACGCAGTATTTT. Its protein product is CASSAGQGFSGLTDTQYF.

This clonotype has ten or more counts. This chain joins TRBV20-1 and TRBJ1-6; 9 nucleotides agree with TRBD1. Germline V gene sequence: CDR1 DFQATT, CDR2 SNEGSKA (reference sequence). CDR3 length equals 14 residues. V was pared by 3 bases and J by 7 bases, with 4 bases of the junction left unmatched. CDR3 sequence: CSARGQGGNSPLHF. CDR3 sequence (DNA): TGCAGTGCTAGGGGACAGGGCGGGAATTCACCCCTCCACTTT.

This clonotype was counted many times. The chain couples TRBV20-1 to TRBJ2-1; 8 nucleotides align to TRBD2. V lost 0 bases and J lost 6; bases outside the gene matches: 4. CDR1 and CDR2 from the germline V gene are DFQATT and SNEGSKA (reference sequence). This CDR3 spans 14 amino acids. CDR3 amino acids: CSARDSGRSNEQFF. DNA for the CDR3: TGCAGTGCTAGAGACAGCGGGAGATCCAATGAGCAGTTCTTC.

Many counts were recorded for this clonotype. The V and J genes are TRBV30 and TRBJ2-5; no definite D call. The germline CDR1 and CDR2 sequences are GTSNPN and SVGIG (reference sequence). The CDR3 runs 12 residues. V lost 2 bases to trimming and J lost 7 bases, with 11 bases between them. The CDR3 DNA reads TGTGCCTGGAGTCCTATCGGGTTGACCCAGTACTTC. Protein: CAWSPIGLTQYF.

This clonotype was observed many times. This rearrangement joins TRBV7-8 to TRBJ2-4; D possibly corresponds to TRBD1 (6 bases). The CDR3 consists of 16 residues. CDR1 and CDR2 (germline): SGHVS, FQNEAQ. V lost 5 bases, J lost 1 base, and 15 bases lay in between. CDR3: CASSLQGTVAKNIQYF. CDR3 coding DNA: TGTGCCAGCAGCCTACAGGGCACCGTTGCCAAAAACATTCAGTACTTC.

This clonotype occurred many times. The chain has TRBV20-1 and TRBJ2-1, with 12 bases identical to TRBD2. Germline V gene data show CDR1 as DFQATT and CDR2 as SNEGSKA (reference sequence). The CDR3 is 14 residues long. With 5 bases clipped from V and 8 bases from J, the junction kept 7 bases outside the gene matches. In nucleotides, the CDR3 is TGCAGTGCTTCCAGACTAGCGGGAGCTTATGAGCAGTTCTTC. Translating it yields CSASRLAGAYEQFF.